This TCR beta chain was found in a study of blood T cell repertoires in COVID-19. Background on the study: Material from acute and convalescent COVID-19 was sourced from the United States, Italy and Spain. The cDNA or gDNA used as material had been derived from T cells, B-cell-depleted T cells, or PBMCs.

Authors' methods: Amplified reference gene primers provided the basis for estimating nucleated cell counts. The method was immunoSEQ multiplex PCR; TCRdb's version includes in-frame clones alone and lacks a portion of them. V and J calls and clone size are copied from that table; D and trimming were computed from the DNA. The profile covers about 120,000 clones, with 82% appearing a single time and roughly 7% taken by the ten largest. The germline V gene has CDR1 KGHSH and CDR2 LQKENI. The CDR3 runs to 17 residues. V shed 3 bases, J shed 5 bases, and the junction held 14 bases outside the gene matches.

Input material: peripheral blood. V usage is TRBV18 and J usage is TRBJ2-3; TRBD2 aligns across 7 bases. This clonotype was sampled from a man aged 70 or older with active or convalescent COVID-19. CDR3 residues: CASSPPGLGRGKDTQYF. The CDR3 DNA reads TGTGCCAGCTCACCCCCTGGACTGGGGCGGGGGAAAGATACGCAGTATTTT.